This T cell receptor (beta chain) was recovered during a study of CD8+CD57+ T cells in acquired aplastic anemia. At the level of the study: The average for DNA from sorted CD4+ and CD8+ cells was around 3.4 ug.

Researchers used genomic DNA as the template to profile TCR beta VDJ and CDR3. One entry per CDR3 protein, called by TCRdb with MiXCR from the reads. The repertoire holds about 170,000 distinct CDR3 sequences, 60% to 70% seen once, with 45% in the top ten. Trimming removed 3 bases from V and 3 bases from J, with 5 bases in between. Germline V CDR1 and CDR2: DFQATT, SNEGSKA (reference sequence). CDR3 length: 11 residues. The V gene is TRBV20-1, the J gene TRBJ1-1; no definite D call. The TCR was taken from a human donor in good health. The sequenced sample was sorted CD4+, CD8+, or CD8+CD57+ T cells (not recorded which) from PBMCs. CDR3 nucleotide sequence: TGCAGTGCTAGGTCGGACACTGAAGCTTTCTTT. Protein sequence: CSARSDTEAFF.